This entry lists 19 T cell receptor beta chains sequenced from one sample in a study of T and B cells in COVID-19 patients (dated by TCRdb to between 2020 and 2021). Genomic DNA extracted from blood, in amounts of about 220-500 ng, served as the starting material for amplifying TRB repertoires. TCRdb names Illumina MiSeq as the instrument used. TRB rearrangements were amplified by multiplex PCR with BIOMED2 TRB-A/B primer pools. Using fastp trimming at Q25 and MiXCR clonotype assembly, TCRdb reanalyzed the public sequencing data and kept in-frame beta chains. All rows with the same CDR3 protein become a single entry with the most common DNA and genes. Recorded for this sample are 20,000 to 30,000 distinct CDR3 sequences; around a third of them occurred a single time. Of the sample, 1.7% falls within the top ten clones. The sequencing input was blood. Receptors originate from a human donor who had recovered from COVID-19.

The V call is TRBV7-6, the J call TRBJ2-1; 9 bases are shared with TRBD2. Germline V gene sequence: CDR1 SGHVS, CDR2 FNYEAQ. V gave up 1 base and J gave up 9 bases; unmatched junction bases: 4. This CDR3 region has 14 residues. CDR3 sequence (DNA): TGTGCCAGCAGCTTAGGCGGGGGGGTCAGTGAGCAGTTCTTC. It translates to CASSLGGGVSEQFF. Using reference TRBV7-6 and TRBJ2-1 for the parts outside the CDR3, the full variable domain is GAGVSQSPRYKVTKRGQDVALRCDPISGHVSLYWYRQALGQGPEFLTYFNYEAQQDKSGLPNDRFSAERPEGSISTLTIQRTEQRDSAMYRCASSLGGGVSEQFFGPGTRLTVL.

By frequency in the sample, this clonotype is medium-sized. This chain connects TRBV29-1 to TRBJ2-3; D might be TRBD2 (5 bases). This CDR3 is 13 amino acids long. Trimming removed 4 bases from V and 2 bases from J, with 10 bases in between. Germline values: CDR1 SQVTM, CDR2 ANQGSEA. The CDR3 reads CSVGGLYTDTQYF. In DNA form, the CDR3 reads TGCAGCGTTGGCGGGCTCTACACAGATACGCAGTATTTT.

The J gene is TRBJ1-6, the V gene TRBV6-6; a possible D gene is TRBD1 (6 bases). The germline V gene encodes CDR1 MNHNY and CDR2 SVGAGI (reference sequence). This CDR3 is built from 13 residues. V was shortened by 6 bases and J by 10 bases, with 13 bases between the two germline ends. The CDR3: CASSVQGYSPLHF. In nucleotides, the CDR3 is TGTGCCAGCAGCGTACAGGGATACTCACCCCTCCACTTT.

The V gene is TRBV18, the J gene TRBJ1-5; weak D call: TRBD1 (5 bases). CDR1 is KGHSH and CDR2 is LQKENI in the germline V gene. V was trimmed by 1 base and J by 2 bases, leaving 12 bases between them. This CDR3 spans 16 amino acids. The CDR3 coding sequence is TGTGCCAGCTCACCACGGTCAGGGACGGGCAATCAGCCCCAGCATTTT. This translates into CASSPRSGTGNQPQHF.

This sequence joins TRBV5-6 and TRBJ1-1, with D tentatively TRBD1 (6 bases). The length of the CDR3 is 13 residues. Trimming pared 6 bases from V and 0 bases from J, leaving 9 bases between. CDR1 is SGHDT, CDR2 YYEEEE, per germline. CDR3 amino acids: CASMGQMNTEAFF. In DNA form, the CDR3 reads TGTGCCAGCATGGGACAAATGAACACTGAAGCTTTCTTT.

The chain joins TRBV11-1 to TRBJ2-7, with TRBD2 as a possible D gene (5 bases). The CDR3 is made up of 15 amino acids. The V end lost 5 bases, the J end lost 3 bases, and 17 bases lay between the germline ends. From germline, CDR1 is SGHAT and CDR2 FQDESV (reference sequence). DNA of the CDR3: TGTGCCAGCAGCGTAGGTATGGGCAGCGGCTACGAGCAGTACTTC. Translated, it gives CASSVGMGSGYEQYF.

V usage is TRBV7-2 and J usage is TRBJ2-1; possible D gene TRBD2, 5 bases. V dropped 5 bases and J dropped 2 bases, with 7 bases sitting between them. CDR1 and CDR2 from the germline V gene are SGHTA and FQGNSA. The CDR3 is made up of 13 amino acids. The CDR3 spells CASSAGPYNEQFF. The CDR3 coding sequence is TGTGCCAGCAGCGCGGGTCCCTACAATGAGCAGTTCTTC.

This chain joins TRBV7-2 and TRBJ2-5; TRBD2 might be the D (6 bases). CDR1 and CDR2 from the germline V gene are SGHTA and FQGNSA. The CDR3 sequence is 18 residues long. V lost 4 bases and J lost 1, with 22 bases in between. DNA for the CDR3: TGTGCCAGCAGCTGGAGGGGCTTTAGGAGCTCTCCCCAAGAGACCCAGTACTTC. Its translation: CASSWRGFRSSPQETQYF. The variable domain in full, completed from reference TRBV7-2 and TRBJ2-5, reads GAGVSQSPSNKVTEKGKDVELRCDPISGHTALYWYRQSLGQGLEFLIYFQGNSAPDKSGLPSDRFSAERTGGSVSTLTIQRTQQEDSAVYLCASSWRGFRSSPQETQYFGPGTRLLVL.

The chain carries TRBV5-4 and TRBJ2-5; D possibly uses TRBD1 or TRBD2 (5 bases each). V shed 4 bases and J shed 5 bases, with 12 bases lying between them. The CDR3 has 13 residues. Per germline, CDR1 SGHNT and CDR2 YYREEE (reference sequence). The CDR3 coding sequence is TGTGCCAGCAGCCTCCAGGGACGGGAGACCCAGTACTTC. Amino acid sequence: CASSLQGRETQYF.

V gene TRBV29-1 combines with J gene TRBJ2-3, with TRBD2 identical over 15 bases. Germline V CDR1 and CDR2: SQVTM, ANQGSEA. V lost 4 bases to trimming and J lost 3 bases; unmatched junction nucleotides: 2. The CDR3 loop spans 15 amino acids. DNA of the CDR3: TGCAGCGTTGTGGGGACTAGCGGGAGGACAGATACGCAGTATTTT. It is translated as CSVVGTSGRTDTQYF.

This clonotype came up a few times. The chain combines TRBV10-3 with TRBJ2-7; D is unresolved. V lost 4 bases and J lost 4, with 5 bases in between. Germline CDR1 and CDR2: ENHRY and SYGVKD. CDR3 length equals 11 residues. The CDR3 nucleotides read TGTGCCATCAGTGGACTTTACGAGCAGTACTTC. It encodes CAISGLYEQYF.

This chain uses TRBV19 with TRBJ1-4, with 9 bases identical to TRBD1. This CDR3 has 12 residues. Germline V gives CDR1 LNHDA, CDR2 SQIVND (reference sequence). Trimming took 9 bases from V and 6 from J; bases not matched to a gene: 2. The CDR3 region is CASRDRDEKLFF. In DNA form, the CDR3 reads TGTGCCAGCCGGGACAGGGATGAAAAACTGTTTTTT.

The rearrangement links TRBV7-6 to TRBJ2-1, with D perhaps matching TRBD2 (6 bases). V was cut by 0 bases and J by 0 bases, with 9 bases left in between. This CDR3 contains 16 residues. Germline CDR1 SGHVS, CDR2 FNYEAQ. The CDR3 sequence is CASSLALGGSYNEQFF. CDR3 coding DNA: TGTGCCAGCAGCTTAGCTTTGGGGGGCTCCTACAATGAGCAGTTCTTC.

This clonotype was seen a handful of times. The J gene is TRBJ2-7, the V gene TRBV12-3 or TRBV12-4; D is possibly TRBD1 (5 bases). The CDR3 contains 15 residues. Trimming stripped 0 bases from V and 2 bases from J, with 11 bases between. CDR3 amino acids: CASSLALGEPYEQYF. The CDR3, as DNA: TGTGCCAGCAGTTTAGCGCTAGGGGAACCCTACGAGCAGTACTTC.

This clonotype was seen ten or more times. The chain employs TRBV13 and TRBJ2-4; D is possibly TRBD2 (6 bases). From germline, CDR1 is PRHDT and CDR2 FYEKMQ (reference sequence). This CDR3 has 12 amino acids. Trimming pared 3 bases from V and 8 bases from J, leaving 8 bases between. CDR3 loop: CASSLGGDIQYF. The CDR3 bases are TGTGCCAGCAGCTTGGGGGGAGACATTCAGTACTTC.

V usage is TRBV6-5 and J usage is TRBJ2-1; D perhaps matches TRBD1 (6 bases). The V gene's germline CDR1 is MNHEY and CDR2 SVGAGI. With 4 bases removed from V and 2 bases from J, the gap between germline ends came to 9 bases. This CDR3 is built from 14 residues. CDR3 nucleotides: TGTGCCAGCAGTTGGGGGCTCCCCTACAATGAGCAGTTCTTC. Translation: CASSWGLPYNEQFF.

V gene TRBV27 combines with J gene TRBJ2-5; 7 nucleotides match TRBD1. The trim removed 0 bases at V and 2 bases at J, leaving 3 bases unmatched. The CDR3 has 15 amino acids. From germline, CDR1 is MNHEY and CDR2 SMNVEV (reference sequence). CDR3: CASSLSGGGQETQYF. CDR3 bases: TGTGCCAGCAGTTTATCAGGGGGCGGACAAGAGACCCAGTACTTC.

Relative to its sample, this clonotype is medium-sized (0.01 to 0.1%). The chain carries TRBV19 and TRBJ2-2, with D unclear. Trimming took 5 bases from V and 6 from J, leaving 16 bases between them. The germline gives CDR1 LNHDA, CDR2 SQIVND (reference sequence). The CDR3 extends over 15 amino acids. CDR3 bases: TGTGCCAGTAGTGCCGGACCGGCGATGGCCGGGGAGCTGTTTTTT. Translation gives CASSAGPAMAGELFF. Based on the CDR3 plus reference TRBV19 and TRBJ2-2, the full variable domain is DGGITQSPKYLFRKEGQNVTLSCEQNLNHDAMYWYRQDPGQGLRLIYYSQIVNDFQKGDIAEGYSVSREKKESFPLTVTSAQKNPTAFYLCASSAGPAMAGELFFGEGSRLTVL.

The V gene is TRBV12-3 or TRBV12-4, the J gene TRBJ1-4, with TRBD1 as a possible D gene (5 bases). This CDR3 has 17 residues. V was shortened by 4 bases and J by 2 bases, with 17 bases between the two germline ends. Here the CDR3 DNA reads TGTGCCAGCAGTTCTGTTCCAGGGATTGTGACTAATGAAAAACTGTTTTTT. As protein: CASSSVPGIVTNEKLFF.